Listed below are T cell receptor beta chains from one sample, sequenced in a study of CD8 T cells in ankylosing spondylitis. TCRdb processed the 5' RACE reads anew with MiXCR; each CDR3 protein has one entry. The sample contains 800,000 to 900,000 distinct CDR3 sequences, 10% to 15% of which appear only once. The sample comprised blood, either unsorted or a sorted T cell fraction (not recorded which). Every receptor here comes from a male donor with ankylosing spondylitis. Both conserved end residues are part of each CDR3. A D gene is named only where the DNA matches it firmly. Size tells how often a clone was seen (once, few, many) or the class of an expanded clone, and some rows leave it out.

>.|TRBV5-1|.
CASSFYQLTDTQYF
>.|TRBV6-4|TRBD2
CASSEELADNEQFF
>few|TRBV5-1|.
CASREISSTDTQYF
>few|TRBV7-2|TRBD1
CASSFIYRDRGGNEQFF
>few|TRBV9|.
CASSVDGGGRAEAFF
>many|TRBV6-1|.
CASSARGSSTSPLHF
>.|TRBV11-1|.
CASSLIIGTGELFF
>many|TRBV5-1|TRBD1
CASSDIPGQTNQPQHF
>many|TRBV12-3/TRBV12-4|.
CASSLGVGSWYNEQFF
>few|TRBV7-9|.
CASSRTRTGEETQYF
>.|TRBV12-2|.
CASRSDRGPTNEKLFF
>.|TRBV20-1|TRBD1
CSAPPGTGLEEAFF
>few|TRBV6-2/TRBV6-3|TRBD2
CASSHRTSDYNEQFF
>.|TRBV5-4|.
CASSFDRFNYGYTF
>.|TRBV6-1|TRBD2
CASTPGGRETQYF
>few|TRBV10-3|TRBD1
CAIRDRDEQYF
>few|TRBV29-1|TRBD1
CSVRVGTALEAFF
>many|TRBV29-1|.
CSVAPSAEYSGNTIYF
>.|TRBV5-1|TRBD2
CASSDPSGSGETQYF
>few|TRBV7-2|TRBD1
CASSLRTGSGTDTQYF
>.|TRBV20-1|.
CSARPGRQETQYF
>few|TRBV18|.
CASSPLGQTLEPQHF
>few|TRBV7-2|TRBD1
CASSFMAGGEQYF
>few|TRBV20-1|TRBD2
CSSGGGRFYNEQFF
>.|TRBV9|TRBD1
CASSVEGQGGTGANVLTF
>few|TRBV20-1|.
CSARRGGNTYNSPLHF
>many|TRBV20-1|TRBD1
CSARDRVQTVF
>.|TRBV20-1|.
CSAVQGGETQYF
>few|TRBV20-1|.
CSASFGIGLNTEAFF
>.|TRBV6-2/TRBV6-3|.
CASSQAPERASYEQYF
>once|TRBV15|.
CATSVEGHRSNQPQHF
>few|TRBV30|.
CAWSVREYSNQPQHF
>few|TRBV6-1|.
CASNAGTIESPLHF
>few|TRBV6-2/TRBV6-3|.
CASRLAGISYEQYF
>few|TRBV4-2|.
CASSLRLDRWEGSPLHF
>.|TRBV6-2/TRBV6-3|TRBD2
CASSRRTSGTDTQYF
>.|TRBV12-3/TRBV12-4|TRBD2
CASIWQAGSPGELFF
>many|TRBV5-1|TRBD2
CASSLAGGTNTGELFF
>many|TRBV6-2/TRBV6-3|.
CASSYPDRIDYGYTF
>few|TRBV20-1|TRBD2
CSARVSGTSTDTQYF
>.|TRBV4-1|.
CASSANGHPQETQYF